What follows are 26 T cell receptor beta chains derived from one specimen sequenced in a study of T cells in Graves' hyperthyroidism and ophthalmopathy. There were TCR beta CDR3 regions amplified from RNA transcripts. Primed by the HTBI set, a first-round RT-PCR was run on the TCR CDR3. TCRdb re-called the multiplex PCR reads with MiXCR, one entry per CDR3 protein. This table has roughly 570,000 distinct CDR3 sequences, about half appearing once. The sample taken for sequencing was peripheral blood or thyroid tissue (not recorded which). These receptors all come from an adult woman with Graves' disease, either hyperthyroidism or ophthalmopathy (not recorded which).

The V call is TRBV11-2, the J call TRBJ1-1; the D gene is possibly TRBD1 (6 bases). Germline CDR1 reads SGHAT; CDR2 reads FQNNGV. Deletions cut 6 bases from V and 4 bases from J, with 21 bases between. The CDR3 is 16 residues long. The DNA of the CDR3 is TGTGCCAGCAGACGGGACATTGTGGGGAGGAGCACTGAAGCTTTCTTT. Its translation: CASRRDIVGRSTEAFF.

The rearrangement uses TRBV5-1 and TRBJ2-6; D tentatively fits TRBD1 or TRBD2 (5 bases each). The ends were cut back, 1 base at V and 4 bases at J, with 12 bases in the middle. The CDR3 spans 16 residues. Germline CDR1 reads SGHRS; CDR2 reads YFSETQ. The CDR3 loop is CASSLLGETGANVLTF. The DNA of the CDR3 is TGCGCCAGCAGCTTGTTGGGGGAGACCGGGGCCAACGTCCTGACTTTC.

This clonotype was recorded at least ten times. The V and J genes are TRBV12-3 or TRBV12-4 and TRBJ2-5, with TRBD2 matching over 7 bases. J was trimmed by 4 bases and V by 1 base; bases with no gene match: 9. The CDR3 length is 16 residues. Here the CDR3 DNA reads TGTGCCAGCAGTTTAGATTGGGGGGGAGGTCGAGAGACCCAGTACTTC. Its translation is CASSLDWGGGRETQYF.

In its sample, this clonotype was seen many times. This chain connects TRBV2 to TRBJ1-4; D is ambiguous. Germline assignment: CDR1 SNHLY and CDR2 FYNNEI. V was shortened by 6 bases and J by 7 bases, with 9 bases between the two germline ends. The CDR3 is 12 amino acids. The chain's CDR3 is CASSGRPEKLFF. The CDR3, as DNA: TGTGCCAGCAGCGGGAGACCTGAAAAACTGTTTTTT.

The chain is built from TRBV20-1 and TRBJ2-1; D remains unclear. Germline-derived CDR1 and CDR2 are DFQATT and SNEGSKA (reference sequence). This CDR3 spans 17 amino acids. The V end lost 0 bases, the J end lost 0 bases, and 15 bases lay between the germline ends. CDR3 sequence reads: CSARDVGRRSSYNEQFF. CDR3 DNA sequence: TGCAGTGCTAGAGATGTAGGACGGCGGAGCTCCTACAATGAGCAGTTCTTC.

In its sample, this clonotype was seen many times. The J gene is TRBJ2-2, the V gene TRBV7-9; D remains ambiguous. CDR3 length: 16 residues. V dropped 1 base and J dropped 1 base, with 10 bases sitting between them. Germline V gene sequence: CDR1 SEHNR, CDR2 FQNEAQ (reference sequence). The CDR3 spells CASSLVDTWNTGELFF. DNA for the CDR3: TGTGCCAGCAGCTTAGTAGACACATGGAACACCGGGGAGCTGTTTTTT.

This chain uses TRBV10-3 with TRBJ2-5, with D perhaps matching TRBD2 (5 bases). There are 13 residues in the CDR3. Germline CDR1 is ENHRY and CDR2 is SYGVKD. V lost 5 bases and J 4 bases, leaving 11 bases between the germline ends. CDR3 residues: CAISFEGGETQYF. The CDR3 DNA reads as TGTGCCATCAGTTTTGAGGGTGGAGAGACCCAGTACTTC.

The chain uses TRBV7-9 and TRBJ2-7; 10 nucleotides match TRBD2. The CDR3 has 16 amino acids. Losses at the gene ends were 2 bases for V and 3 bases for J; bases not matched to a gene: 7. CDR1 is SEHNR, CDR2 FQNEAQ, per germline (reference sequence). In DNA, the CDR3 is TGTGCCAGCAGCTTAATAGGGACTAGCGTCGACTACGAGCAGTACTTC. Encoded protein: CASSLIGTSVDYEQYF.

The rearrangement links TRBV20-1 to TRBJ1-6; 7 bases are shared with TRBD1. V trimming: 6 bases; J trimming: 7 bases; junction bases outside the gene matches: 9. The CDR3 sequence is 14 residues long. Germline V lookup: CDR1 DFQATT, CDR2 SNEGSKA (reference sequence). This chain's CDR3 is CSAPPGTVNSPLHF. For the CDR3, the DNA is TGCAGTGCACCGCCCGGGACAGTCAATTCACCCCTCCACTTT.

The V gene is TRBV24-1, the J gene TRBJ2-3; D gene uncertain. Trimming took off 3 bases at V and 1 base at J, with 10 bases between the two ends. The germline gives CDR1 KGHDR, CDR2 SFDVKD. The CDR3 sequence is 15 residues long. The CDR3 region is CATSDPGQGTDTQYF. The CDR3 DNA reads TGTGCCACCAGTGATCCGGGTCAAGGCACAGATACGCAGTATTTT.

The rearrangement joins TRBV20-1 to TRBJ2-1, with D possibly being TRBD1 or TRBD2 (5 bases each). The CDR3 has 12 amino acids. CDR1 and CDR2 (germline): DFQATT, SNEGSKA (reference sequence). V was shortened by 4 bases and J by 7 bases, with 11 bases between the two germline ends. The CDR3 is CSAKPRENEQFF. The DNA of the CDR3 is TGCAGTGCTAAGCCCAGGGAGAATGAGCAGTTCTTC.

This clonotype occurred many times. The rearrangement uses TRBV7-2 and TRBJ1-3; D is undetermined. Germline lookup yields CDR1 SGHTA and CDR2 FQGNSA. V lost 5 bases and J lost 0, with 14 bases in between. This CDR3 spans 16 amino acids. The CDR3 here is CASSHEHGLSGNTIYF. The CDR3 DNA reads as TGTGCCAGCAGCCATGAACACGGTCTCTCTGGAAACACCATATATTTT.

To note about this clonotype: A much larger clonotype is one base distant, so this may be a read error. In DNA form, the CDR3 reads TGTGCCTGGGGGCACAGGGATATGAGAAAACTGTTTTTT. Translated, it gives CAWGHRDMRKLFF. This chain connects TRBV30 to TRBJ1-4, with D possibly matching TRBD1 (6 bases). The CDR3 is made up of 13 amino acids. Germline V gene sequence: CDR1 GTSNPN, CDR2 SVGIG (reference sequence). Deletions cut 5 bases from V and 10 bases from J, with 17 bases between.

The chain joins TRBV7-9 to TRBJ1-1; tentatively, D is TRBD1 (6 bases). CDR3 length: 15 residues. Germline CDR1 and CDR2: SEHNR and FQNEAQ (reference sequence). Trimming cost V 5 bases and J 6 bases, with 19 bases left between them. CDR3 nucleotide sequence: TGTGCCAGCAGCGCCCCGGGGGCGAATGGCGCTGAAGCTTTCTTT. Translating it yields CASSAPGANGAEAFF.

This clonotype was picked up many times. CDR3 loop: CASSVGLSTGELFF. The DNA of the CDR3 is TGTGCCAGCAGCGTAGGGCTCAGTACCGGGGAGCTGTTTTTT. The rearrangement links TRBV9 to TRBJ2-2; D unclear. Germline CDR1 is SGDLS and CDR2 is YYNGEE. The CDR3 loop spans 14 amino acids. Between the trimmed V and J ends, which lost 0 bases and 5 bases, there was a span of 8 bases.

With respect to this clonotype: The DNA is omitted, as the CDR3 cannot be located on it reliably, and the CDR3 follows TCRdb's listing. The chain employs TRBV7-6 and TRBJ2-6. The CDR3 is made up of 20 amino acids, end residues included. Germline V lookup: CDR1 SGHVS, CDR2 FNYEAQ. The CDR3 is CASSPREATEAFFGANVLTF.

The table lists this clonotype with a few counts. The rearrangement uses TRBV12-3 or TRBV12-4 and TRBJ1-1; the D gene is possibly TRBD1 (6 bases). This CDR3 is built from 15 residues. The germline V and J ends were trimmed by 5 bases and 1 base, with 14 bases remaining between them. The CDR3 sequence: CASSAPGAGNTEAFF. As DNA, the CDR3 is TGTGCCAGCAGTGCTCCAGGGGCAGGGAACACTGAAGCTTTCTTT.

The chain joins TRBV20-1 to TRBJ1-3; D might be TRBD1 (6 bases). Germline V gene data show CDR1 as DFQATT and CDR2 as SNEGSKA (reference sequence). Between the trimmed V and J ends, which lost 0 bases and 4 bases, there was a span of 10 bases. The CDR3 has 14 residues. CDR3 sequence: CSARDAGDGNTIYF. The CDR3 bases are TGCAGTGCTAGAGATGCAGGGGACGGAAACACCATATATTTT.

This clonotype appeared many times. The rearrangement joins TRBV7-2 to TRBJ2-5; tentative D call: TRBD2 (5 bases). The V and J ends lost 5 bases and 1 base respectively, with 14 bases between them. The germline CDR1 and CDR2 sequences are SGHTA and FQGNSA. CDR3 size: 15 residues. In DNA form, the CDR3 reads TGTGCCAGCAGCCCCCAGAGGGCGATCCAAGAGACCCAGTACTTC. Amino acid sequence: CASSPQRAIQETQYF.

The rearrangement joins TRBV7-2 to TRBJ1-5, with D possibly being TRBD1 (6 bases). Germline loops: CDR1 SGHTA, CDR2 FQGNSA. This CDR3 contains 13 residues. The V end was cut by 2 bases, the J end by 11 bases, with 13 bases between. The CDR3 loop reads CASSLLDSETQHF. The CDR3 coding sequence is TGTGCCAGCAGCTTATTGGACAGCGAGACCCAGCATTTT.

In its sample, this clonotype was seen many times. The genes are TRBV9 and TRBJ2-7, with a possible D match to TRBD2 (6 bases). V was trimmed by 3 bases and J by 3 bases, leaving 16 bases between them. Germline V gene data show CDR1 as SGDLS and CDR2 as YYNGEE. This CDR3 comprises 15 residues. The CDR3 loop reads CASSELPGLFYEQYF. DNA of the CDR3: TGTGCCAGCAGCGAACTCCCGGGACTCTTCTACGAGCAGTACTTC.

This clonotype was detected a few times. The rearrangement joins TRBV28 to TRBJ2-7; no clear D. CDR3 length: 14 residues. Trimming left V 7 bases short and J 3 bases short, with 16 bases between. Germline V CDR1 and CDR2: MDHEN, SYDVKM. In DNA, the CDR3 is TGTGCCAGCACAGGAACAGATTCGTTCTACGAGCAGTACTTC. Encoded protein: CASTGTDSFYEQYF.

The CDR3 bases are TGTGCCAGCAGCCAATTTCATCGCCGTAATGAAAAACTGTTTTTT. This sequence encodes CASSQFHRRNEKLFF. The chain is built from TRBV3-1 and TRBJ1-4; D gene unclear. The CDR3 consists of 15 residues. In germline, CDR1 is LGHDT, CDR2 YNNKEL (reference sequence). V gave up 2 bases and J gave up 4 bases, with 11 bases separating them. The full variable domain, its missing parts supplied by reference TRBV3-1 and TRBJ1-4, is DTAVSQTPKYLVTQMGNDKSIKCEQNLGHDTMYWYKQDSKKFLKIMFSYNNKELIINETVPNRFSPKSPDKAHLNLHINSLELGDSAVYFCASSQFHRRNEKLFFGSGTQLSVL.

This clonotype was counted many times. The chain's CDR3 is CASSLRFTGELFF. The DNA of the CDR3 is TGTGCCAGCTCCTTGAGGTTCACCGGGGAGCTGTTTTTT. The chain joins TRBV19 to TRBJ2-2; no definite D call. The length of the CDR3 is 13 residues. CDR1 LNHDA and CDR2 SQIVND come from the germline V gene (reference sequence). Trimming pared 9 bases from V and 4 bases from J, leaving 12 bases between.

V gene TRBV10-3 combines with J gene TRBJ2-5; the match to TRBD1 covers 7 bases. V shed 10 bases and J 5 bases; nucleotides not matched to a gene: 19. The CDR3 spans 16 residues. The germline V gene encodes CDR1 ENHRY and CDR2 SYGVKD. In DNA, the CDR3 is TGTGCCAGAGGGGGAACCGGGACAGACGTGTTGGAGACCCAGTACTTC. It yields the protein CARGGTGTDVLETQYF.

In DNA form, the CDR3 reads TGCGCCAGCAGTGACATCCAGGGGGACAGGGAGACCCAGTACTTC. Its translation: CASSDIQGDRETQYF. V usage is TRBV10-2 and J usage is TRBJ2-5; 8 bases agree with TRBD1. After removal of 3 bases from V and 5 bases from J, the junction contained 8 bases not matched to a gene. Germline V gene lookup returns CDR1 WSHSY and CDR2 SAAADI. The CDR3 is made up of 15 amino acids.